This T cell receptor beta chain was captured in a study of T-cell reconstitution after alpha-beta-depleted transplantation in children. Germline V gives CDR1 LGHDT, CDR2 YNNKEL (reference sequence). The CDR3 has 13 residues. V lost 4 bases to trimming and J lost 9 bases, with 10 bases between them. Researchers prepared the TCRbeta library using unique molecular identifiers, the study reports. TCRdb analysed the PCR reads with MiXCR anew, one entry per CDR3 protein. The sample has around 600,000 distinct CDR3 sequences, 8% to 11% seen once. This clonotype was recorded many times. The specimen was PBMCs from the stem cell graft donor, collected from the stem cell graft. The rearrangement joins TRBV3-1 to TRBJ1-6; D not certain. This TCR was sampled from a human donor who donated a stem cell graft to a child with acute myeloid leukemia. CDR3 bases: TGTGCCAGCAGCCTACAATCGGGTTCACCCCTCCACTTT. Translated: CASSLQSGSPLHF.